The sequence of this T cell receptor (beta chain) was determined in a study of blood T cell repertoires in COVID-19. Across the study: Researchers got acute and convalescent COVID-19 samples from the United States, Italy and Spain. Nucleic acid was either cDNA or gDNA, and it came from T cells, B-cell-depleted T cells, or PBMCs.

Methods used by the authors: Estimated nucleated cell counts came from reference gene primer amplification. Only in-frame clones appear in the TCRdb table, and some are missing; sequencing was by immunoSEQ multiplex PCR. For V, J and clone size, that table is used; D and trimming come from the DNA. The sample holds around 130,000 clones, more than 70% seen once. Germline values: CDR1 SGHTA, CDR2 FQGTGA. This CDR3 has 14 amino acids. V dropped 8 bases and J dropped 5; count of bases not matched to a gene: 11. This chain joins TRBV7-3 and TRBJ2-5; 7 bases match TRBD2. This TCR derives from a human donor in a cohort sampled during active COVID-19. Sequenced input: peripheral blood. CDR3 sequence: CASSEGGTSETQYF. The CDR3 DNA reads as TGTGCCAGCTCGGAGGGAGGGACGTCTGAGACCCAGTACTTC.